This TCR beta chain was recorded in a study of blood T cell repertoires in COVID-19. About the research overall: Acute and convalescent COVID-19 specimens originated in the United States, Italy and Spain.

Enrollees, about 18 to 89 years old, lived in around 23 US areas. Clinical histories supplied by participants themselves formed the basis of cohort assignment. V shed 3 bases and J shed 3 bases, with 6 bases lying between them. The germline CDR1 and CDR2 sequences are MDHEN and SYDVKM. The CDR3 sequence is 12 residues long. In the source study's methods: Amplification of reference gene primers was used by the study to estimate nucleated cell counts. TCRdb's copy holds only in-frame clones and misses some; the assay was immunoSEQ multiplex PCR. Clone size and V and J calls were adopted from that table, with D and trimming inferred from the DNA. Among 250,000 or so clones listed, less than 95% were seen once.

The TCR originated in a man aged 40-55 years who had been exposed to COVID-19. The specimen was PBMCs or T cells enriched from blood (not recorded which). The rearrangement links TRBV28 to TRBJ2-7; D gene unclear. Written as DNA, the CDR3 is TGTGCCAGCAGTTTTAGCAACTACGAGCAGTACTTC. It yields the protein CASSFSNYEQYF.